This entry lists 30 T cell receptor beta chains sequenced from one sample in a study of blood T cell repertoires in COVID-19. The method was immunoSEQ multiplex PCR; TCRdb's version includes in-frame clones alone and lacks a portion of them. The sample carries about 83,000 clones, about 85% recorded once. Sequencing was done on a sample of peripheral blood. These receptors originate from a woman aged 45 to 65 with active or convalescent COVID-19.

This clone was counted a single time. The chain combines TRBV11-2 with TRBJ2-2, with D possibly TRBD1 on 6 matching bases. From germline, CDR1 is SGHAT and CDR2 FQNNGV. V was cut by 4 bases and J by 4 bases, with 10 bases left in between. This CDR3 is built from 14 residues. The CDR3 sequence is CASSSNRVTGELFF. The CDR3 coding sequence is TGTGCCAGCAGCTCGAACAGGGTCACCGGGGAGCTGTTTTTT.

This clone was seen more than once but under ten times. The chain combines TRBV30 with TRBJ1-5; no reliable D call. This CDR3 contains 14 residues. The ends were cut back, 0 bases at V and 3 bases at J, with 9 bases in the middle. Looked up from germline, CDR1 is GTSNPN and CDR2 is SVGIG (reference sequence). Here the CDR3 reads CAWSVSENNQPQHF. In DNA, the CDR3 is TGTGCCTGGAGTGTCTCGGAGAACAATCAGCCCCAGCATTTT.

This clone was counted a few times. The V gene is TRBV27, the J gene TRBJ2-7, with TRBD1 matching 8 bases. Germline V CDR1 and CDR2: MNHEY, SMNVEV (reference sequence). The CDR3 loop spans 14 amino acids. V shed 10 bases and J 0 bases; nucleotides not matched to a gene: 8. This CDR3 reads CATRDRPNSYEQYF. CDR3 coding DNA: TGTGCCACCAGGGACAGGCCGAACTCCTACGAGCAGTACTTC.

The chain joins TRBV7-3 to TRBJ2-1; 9 bases are shared with TRBD1. The V gene end was trimmed by 6 bases and the J gene end by 1 base; junction bases not matched to a gene: 4. This CDR3 is built from 15 residues. Looked up from germline, CDR1 is SGHTA and CDR2 is FQGTGA. The CDR3 is CASSRQGGSYNEQFF. CDR3 bases: TGTGCCAGCAGTCGACAGGGGGGGTCCTACAATGAGCAGTTCTTC.

This sequence joins TRBV3-1 (or the pseudogene TRBV3-2) and TRBJ1-3; D is possibly TRBD1 (6 bases). Germline values: CDR1 LGHDT, CDR2 YNNKEL (reference sequence). There are 15 residues in the CDR3. The V end was cut by 0 bases, the J end by 8 bases, with 14 bases between. The CDR3 coding sequence is TGTGCCAGCAGCCAAGATACCCTCAAGGGGGACACCATATATTTT. Protein sequence: CASSQDTLKGDTIYF.

V gene TRBV11-2 combines with J gene TRBJ2-7, with 12 bases that match TRBD2. Looked up from germline, CDR1 is SGHAT and CDR2 is FQNNGV. CDR3 length: 17 residues. V lost 5 bases to trimming and J lost 4 bases; unmatched junction nucleotides: 12. This CDR3 is CASSRTTLAGGHYEQYF. DNA of the CDR3: TGTGCCAGCAGCCGTACCACCCTAGCGGGGGGGCATTACGAGCAGTACTTC.

The V and J genes are TRBV7-9 and TRBJ1-1; TRBD1 aligns across 8 bases. Germline V gene sequence: CDR1 SEHNR, CDR2 FQNEAQ (reference sequence). Germline trimming cut 0 bases from V and 5 bases from J; bases unmatched to any gene: 8. The CDR3 covers 16 residues. The CDR3 nucleotides read TGTGCCAGCAGCTTAGCGGGGCAGGGGGCTTATACTGAAGCTTTCTTT. This sequence encodes CASSLAGQGAYTEAFF.

Concerning this clone: Without the conserved terminal phenylalanine or tryptophan, this CDR3 likely stems from a read error. It is unclear where the CDR3 begins or ends on the DNA, so no DNA is shown, and the CDR3 is as TCRdb lists it. The chain couples TRBV12-3 or TRBV12-4 to TRBJ1-2. 11 amino acids form the CDR3, both terminal residues included. The CDR3 spells CASSGAGQGSL.

This clone was detected only a few times. The V and J genes are TRBV13 and TRBJ1-2; 7 bases fit TRBD1. The CDR3 runs 14 residues. The V gene end was trimmed by 0 bases and the J gene end by 4 bases; junction bases not matched to a gene: 2. CDR1 PRHDT and CDR2 FYEKMQ come from the germline V gene (reference sequence). The CDR3 protein is CASSLGSGGYGYTF. The CDR3 region has the DNA TGTGCCAGCAGCTTAGGCTCAGGGGGCTATGGCTACACCTTC. The full variable domain, in which reference TRBV13 and TRBJ1-2 provide the parts outside the CDR3, is AAGVIQSPRHLIKEKRETATLKCYPIPRHDTVYWYQQGPGQDPQFLISFYEKMQSDKGSIPDRFSAQQFSDYHSELNMSSLELGDSALYFCASSLGSGGYGYTFGSGTRLTVV.

The rearrangement uses TRBV13 and TRBJ1-1, with 7 bases aligning to TRBD1. Germline V gene sequence: CDR1 PRHDT, CDR2 FYEKMQ (reference sequence). This CDR3 spans 16 amino acids. J was trimmed by 2 bases and V by 1 base; bases with no gene match: 7. This CDR3 reads CASSLARDRYNTEAFF. The CDR3 DNA reads TGTGCCAGCAGCTTAGCCAGGGACAGATATAACACTGAAGCTTTCTTT.

The table lists this clone with a count of one. This chain connects TRBV5-1 to TRBJ1-1; a possible D gene is TRBD1 (5 bases). The V and J ends lost 2 bases and 0 bases respectively, with 17 bases between them. Germline V lookup: CDR1 SGHRS, CDR2 YFSETQ. The CDR3 is made up of 17 amino acids. CDR3 sequence reads: CASSFLTDSVLNTEAFF. The CDR3 DNA sequence: TGCGCCAGCAGCTTTTTGACAGACTCCGTTTTGAACACTGAAGCTTTCTTT.

The V gene is TRBV18, the J gene TRBJ1-6; D may be TRBD1 (5 bases). V was cut by 1 base and J by 7 bases, with 8 bases left in between. Germline V lookup: CDR1 KGHSH, CDR2 LQKENI. The CDR3 length is 14 residues. The CDR3 DNA reads as TGTGCCAGCTCACCACGGGGGGGAAATTCACCCCTCCACTTT. Residues: CASSPRGGNSPLHF.

The chain couples TRBV4-3 to TRBJ2-4; D call uncertain. CDR3 length: 15 residues. Germline CDR1 and CDR2: LGHNA and YSLEER. V lost 0 bases to trimming and J lost 6 bases, with 12 bases between them. CDR3 coding DNA: TGCGCCAGCAGCCAAGAGGAGCTTTATGGAAACATTCAGTACTTC. Its translation is CASSQEELYGNIQYF.

Here the CDR3 DNA reads TGTGCCACCAGTGCCGTGACTAGCGGGGGGGCCTGGGATACGCAGTATTTT. It is translated as CATSAVTSGGAWDTQYF. The chain combines TRBV24-1 with TRBJ2-3; 14 bases line up with TRBD2. V was pared by 5 bases and J by 6 bases, with 9 bases of the junction left unmatched. The germline CDR1 and CDR2 sequences are KGHDR and SFDVKD. This CDR3 comprises 17 residues.

This chain uses TRBV12-3 or TRBV12-4 with TRBJ1-3, with D maybe TRBD1 (6 bases). The length of the CDR3 is 13 residues. V was cut by 6 bases and J by 2 bases, with 8 bases left in between. This CDR3 is CASRKGAGNTIYF. The DNA for the CDR3 is TGTGCCAGCAGAAAGGGGGCTGGAAACACCATATATTTT.

This chain uses TRBV14 with TRBJ1-1; D remains ambiguous. The CDR3 covers 15 residues. Germline CDR1 reads SGHDN; CDR2 reads FVKESK. Between the trimmed V and J ends, which lost 4 bases and 4 bases, there was a span of 16 bases. The CDR3 loop is CASSPKSLGGTEAFF. The CDR3 nucleotides read TGTGCCAGCAGCCCTAAAAGTCTGGGAGGCACTGAAGCTTTCTTT.

The V and J genes are TRBV2 and TRBJ1-2; a possible D gene is TRBD1 (6 bases). The CDR3 sequence is 14 residues long. CDR1 is SNHLY and CDR2 is FYNNEI in the germline V gene. V lost 5 bases to trimming and J lost 2 bases, with 12 bases between them. The CDR3 nucleotides are TGTGCCAGCAGTAGTGACAGGCAAAACTATGGCTACACCTTC. Protein sequence: CASSSDRQNYGYTF.

This chain connects TRBV4-2 to TRBJ1-5, with D unclear. The CDR3 loop spans 15 amino acids. Trimming removed 4 bases at V and 4 bases at J, with 14 bases between. Looked up from germline, CDR1 is LGHNA and CDR2 is YNFKEQ. CDR3 region: CASSPQTGLNQPQHF. The CDR3 nucleotides are TGTGCCAGCAGCCCCCAGACTGGACTAAATCAGCCCCAGCATTTT.

This clone was recorded a few times. V usage is TRBV30 and J usage is TRBJ1-6, with 9 bases fitting TRBD1. The germline V gene encodes CDR1 GTSNPN and CDR2 SVGIG (reference sequence). The CDR3 is 15 amino acids. The V gene end was trimmed by 7 bases and the J gene end by 7 bases; junction bases not matched to a gene: 11. The CDR3 bases are TGTGCCTCGAAACCCCCGACAGGGGGGAATTCACCCCTCCACTTT. Amino acid sequence: CASKPPTGGNSPLHF.

V is TRBV9 and J is TRBJ2-5; D is possibly TRBD1 (5 bases). V lost 7 bases and J lost 4, with 23 bases in between. This CDR3 spans 16 amino acids. Per the germline V gene, CDR1 is SGDLS and CDR2 is YYNGEE. The CDR3 region is CASSSWGVGQAETQYF. DNA of the CDR3: TGTGCCAGCTCGTCATGGGGCGTAGGGCAGGCAGAGACCCAGTACTTC.

This chain joins TRBV5-6 and TRBJ2-7, with TRBD1 matching 7 bases. With 4 bases clipped from V and 3 bases from J, the junction kept 7 bases outside the gene matches. The CDR3 extends over 14 amino acids. Germline CDR1 and CDR2: SGHDT and YYEEEE. This CDR3 is CASSTTGRDYEQYF. The CDR3 DNA is TGTGCCAGCAGCACGACAGGGAGAGACTACGAGCAGTACTTC.

The chain uses TRBV6-2 or TRBV6-3 and TRBJ1-5, with TRBD1 identical over 8 bases. The trim removed 6 bases at V and 6 bases at J, leaving 13 bases unmatched. Looked up from germline, CDR1 is MNHEY and CDR2 is SVGEGT. The CDR3 is made up of 16 amino acids. The CDR3 DNA sequence: TGTGCCAGCAGCCACCTGGACAGGGACCCGCGTCAGCCCCAGCATTTT. Translated: CASSHLDRDPRQPQHF.

CDR3 DNA: TGTGCCAGCAGCTTAGAGGGCTCCTCCTCTGGAAACACCATATATTTT. Protein product: CASSLEGSSSGNTIYF. This chain joins TRBV5-4 and TRBJ1-3; D gene uncertain. Germline-derived CDR1 and CDR2 are SGHNT and YYREEE (reference sequence). V lost 2 bases to trimming and J lost 0 bases, with 12 bases between them. This CDR3 contains 16 residues.

This sequence joins TRBV19 and TRBJ1-5; 8 nucleotides agree with TRBD1. The CDR3 contains 16 residues. V was pared by 5 bases and J by 2 bases, with 8 bases of the junction left unmatched. Per the germline V gene, CDR1 is LNHDA and CDR2 is SQIVND (reference sequence). For the CDR3, the DNA is TGTGCCAGTAGTCCAAAGACAGGGGCCCGCAATCAGCCCCAGCATTTT. Translation: CASSPKTGARNQPQHF.

This clone was picked up one time. The CDR3 spells CASRRQGHGYTF. CDR3 DNA sequence: TGTGCCAGCAGGCGACAGGGGCATGGCTACACCTTC. This chain uses TRBV9 with TRBJ1-2; 8 bases line up with TRBD1. V was clipped by 5 bases and J by 6 bases; unmatched bases: 3. The germline V gene encodes CDR1 SGDLS and CDR2 YYNGEE. The CDR3 runs to 12 residues. Drawing the rest from reference TRBV9 and TRBJ1-2, the complete variable domain is DSGVTQTPKHLITATGQRVTLRCSPRSGDLSVYWYQQSLDQGLQFLIQYYNGEERAKGNILERFSAQQFPDLHSELNLSSLELGDSALYFCASRRQGHGYTFGSGTRLTVV.

This chain connects TRBV6-1 to TRBJ1-1, with D uncertain. The CDR3 runs 14 residues. The germline CDR1 and CDR2 sequences are MNHNS and SASEGT. The V end was cut by 1 base, the J end by 4 bases, with 10 bases between. The DNA of the CDR3 is TGTGCCAGCAGTGAAGTTGGGCGTGCCACTGAAGCTTTCTTT. Protein product: CASSEVGRATEAFF.

The chain couples TRBV9 to TRBJ1-1, with TRBD1 matching 7 bases. Unmatched junction bases numbered 2, after V lost 2 bases and J lost 1 base. Germline V CDR1 and CDR2: SGDLS, YYNGEE. This CDR3 region has 14 residues. This chain's CDR3 is CASSVTGKNTEAFF. CDR3 DNA sequence: TGTGCCAGCAGCGTGACAGGGAAGAACACTGAAGCTTTCTTT. The full variable domain, completed using reference TRBV9 and TRBJ1-1, is DSGVTQTPKHLITATGQRVTLRCSPRSGDLSVYWYQQSLDQGLQFLIQYYNGEERAKGNILERFSAQQFPDLHSELNLSSLELGDSALYFCASSVTGKNTEAFFGQGTRLTVV.

This clone was counted a few times. The chain uses TRBV7-3 and TRBJ2-2, with 7 bases matching TRBD1. V dropped 5 bases and J dropped 6; count of bases not matched to a gene: 3. The CDR3 contains 13 residues. Germline assignment: CDR1 SGHTA and CDR2 FQGTGA. The CDR3 nucleotides read TGTGCCAGCAGCGGGACAGTGGCCGGGGAGCTGTTTTTT. As protein: CASSGTVAGELFF.

The chain combines TRBV29-1 with TRBJ1-4, with D perhaps TRBD1 (5 bases). CDR3 size: 14 residues. V lost 6 bases and J lost 3, with 14 bases in between. Per germline, CDR1 SQVTM and CDR2 ANQGSEA. Written as DNA, the CDR3 is TGCAGCGTCCGCGGCGGGGGGTCTAATGAAAAACTGTTTTTT. This sequence encodes CSVRGGGSNEKLFF.

CDR3 loop: CASSGRQGRGETQYF. The DNA of the CDR3 is TGCGCCAGCAGCGGACGACAGGGCCGGGGGGAGACCCAGTACTTC. This sequence joins TRBV5-1 and TRBJ2-5; D might be TRBD1 (7 bases). CDR1 SGHRS and CDR2 YFSETQ come from the germline V gene. The CDR3 consists of 15 residues. Trimming removed 4 bases at V and 5 bases at J, with 18 bases between.